The rows below give T cell receptor beta chains drawn from one sample of a study of blood T cell repertoires in COVID-19. Some clones are missing from TCRdb's copy, which holds only in-frame ones; the method was immunoSEQ multiplex PCR. The sample includes approximately 190,000 clones, about 80% of them seen just once. The sample consisted of peripheral blood. All receptors come from a man aged 25-45 years with active or convalescent COVID-19. The CDR3 runs from the conserved cysteine through the conserved F or W.

cdr3_length: 18; v_call: TRBV3-1/TRBV3-2; cdr3_aa: CASSPRWTSGREADTQYF
cdr3_length: 12; v_call: TRBV6-5; cdr3_aa: CASSWGVGTQYF
cdr3_length: 16; v_call: TRBV19; cdr3_aa: CASSIKEAGSYNEQFF
cdr3_length: 15; v_call: TRBV6-1; cdr3_aa: CASSETQGVASPLHF
cdr3_length: 14; v_call: TRBV5-1; cdr3_aa: CASSRSGAIETQYF
cdr3_length: 12; v_call: TRBV7-9; cdr3_aa: CASSPGIAEAFF
cdr3_length: 16; v_call: TRBV21-1; cdr3_aa: CASSSTPGQGAYEQYF
cdr3_length: 16; v_call: TRBV6-5; cdr3_aa: CASSYSTAGGTDTQYF
cdr3_length: 13; v_call: TRBV2; cdr3_aa: CASSGLGGTEAFF
cdr3_length: 17; v_call: TRBV4-3; cdr3_aa: CASSQGRLRGGGTEAFF
cdr3_length: 17; v_call: TRBV24-1; cdr3_aa: CATSALGTGGSTDTQYF
cdr3_length: 17; v_call: TRBV27; cdr3_aa: CASSSTGTGGVGTEAFF
cdr3_length: 17; v_call: TRBV11-3; cdr3_aa: CASSLGSTGSPRYGYTF
cdr3_length: 15; v_call: TRBV7-6; cdr3_aa: CASSLESSVYNEQFF
cdr3_length: 14; v_call: TRBV19; cdr3_aa: CASRDRLNTDTQYF
cdr3_length: 16; v_call: TRBV5-5; cdr3_aa: CASSPVVVAATYEQYF
cdr3_length: 16; v_call: TRBV14; cdr3_aa: CASSHPGTGLDTEAFF
cdr3_length: 14; v_call: TRBV6-5; cdr3_aa: CASNPGQARYGYTF
cdr3_length: 13; v_call: TRBV9; cdr3_aa: CASSVTALDEAFF
cdr3_length: 16; v_call: TRBV9; cdr3_aa: CASSVGGFVLNTEAFF
cdr3_length: 18; v_call: TRBV4-3; cdr3_aa: CASSQELPRSGDTDTQYF
cdr3_length: 14; v_call: TRBV7-3; cdr3_aa: CASSPTRAHQGYTF
cdr3_length: 16; v_call: TRBV6-5; cdr3_aa: CASSSRTQGARGGYTF
cdr3_length: 14; v_call: TRBV5-6; cdr3_aa: CASSWGRTAYEQYF
cdr3_length: 15; v_call: TRBV29-1; cdr3_aa: CSVEAPGRSTGELFF
cdr3_length: 17; v_call: TRBV28; cdr3_aa: CASSLRLAGLYTGELFF
cdr3_length: 14; v_call: TRBV5-1; cdr3_aa: CASSPGGMEEKLFF
cdr3_length: 13; v_call: TRBV14; cdr3_aa: CASSPRTGGEAFF
cdr3_length: 16; v_call: TRBV3-1/TRBV3-2; cdr3_aa: CASSQAEQPLTYEQYF
cdr3_length: 14; v_call: TRBV9; cdr3_aa: CASSPQGGGTEAFF
cdr3_length: 15; v_call: TRBV19; cdr3_aa: CASTMGPGLDETQYF
cdr3_length: 18; v_call: TRBV15; cdr3_aa: CATSREPPQPDRGQPQHF
cdr3_length: 15; v_call: TRBV2; cdr3_aa: CASSRQFQSGNTIYF